This T cell receptor beta chain originates from a study of Graves' ophthalmopathy and Graves' hyperthyroidism. The authors amplified TCR beta CDR3 regions from RNA transcripts. RT-PCR was first run with HTBI primers, then multiplex PCR in a second round. TCRdb called the multiplex PCR reads again in MiXCR, with one record for every CDR3 protein. Seen here are around 1.1 million distinct CDR3 sequences, roughly two fifths observed once, and the top ten hold 11%. In its sample, this clonotype was seen a few times. Its antigen is as yet unknown. The study's findings and limits: Most expanded clonotypes in thyroid above 0.001 frequency also showed up in blood.

This clonotype originated in an adult man with Graves' hyperthyroidism. Sequenced input: peripheral blood or thyroid tissue (not recorded which).

This CDR3 reads CASSQDPGDRRQPQHF. The CDR3 DNA reads as TGCGCCAGCAGCCAAGATCCCGGAGACAGGAGGCAGCCCCAGCATTTT. The rearrangement links TRBV4-1 to TRBJ1-5, with D tentatively TRBD1 (6 bases). Germline V gene sequence: CDR1 MGHRA, CDR2 YSYEKL. Trimming shortened V by 0 bases and J by 7 bases, and 16 bases separated the two germline ends. There are 16 residues in the CDR3.